Each of the 17 T cell receptor beta chains below was sequenced from the same sample in a study of shared clonotypes between healthy human individuals. Method: immunoSEQ multiplex PCR; TCRdb's copy keeps in-frame clones and lacks some. The table has some 1.5 million clones, approximately 97% seen once. The sample was naive CD4+ T cells sorted from blood. As for subset: CD45RA+ positively selected. These receptors all come from a man aged 30 to 45 in good health.

This chain connects TRBV5-4 to TRBJ2-7, with 7 bases lining up with TRBD1. Germline CDR1 is SGHNT and CDR2 is YYREEE (reference sequence). After removal of 3 bases from V and 7 bases from J, the junction contained 7 bases not matched to a gene. This CDR3 spans 13 amino acids. The CDR3 coding sequence is TGTGCCAGCAGCTCAGAACAGGGGACGGAGCAGTACTTC. This translates into CASSSEQGTEQYF.

Remarks on this clone: This CDR3 is also generated by other DNA sequences in the sample. The gene calls are TRBV5-1 and TRBJ2-1; 13 nucleotides align to TRBD2. V shed 2 bases, J shed 5 bases, and the junction held 4 bases outside the gene matches. The CDR3 has 16 amino acids. The germline V gene encodes CDR1 SGHRS and CDR2 YFSETQ. CDR3 amino acids: CASSLPGLAGNNEQFF. The CDR3 DNA is TGCGCCAGCAGCTTACCGGGACTAGCGGGGAACAATGAGCAGTTCTTC.

A remark on this clone: The same CDR3 also results from other DNA sequences found in this sample. The rearrangement uses TRBV30 and TRBJ2-7; D possibly corresponds to TRBD2 (5 bases). V gave up 4 bases and J gave up 0 bases, with 7 bases separating them. There are 12 residues in the CDR3. From germline, CDR1 is GTSNPN and CDR2 SVGIG (reference sequence). The CDR3 reads CAWTSGSYEQYF. Written as DNA, the CDR3 is TGTGCCTGGACCAGCGGCTCCTACGAGCAGTACTTC.

This chain uses TRBV5-1 with TRBJ1-1; no reliable D call. The CDR3 has 14 amino acids. Germline CDR1 reads SGHRS; CDR2 reads YFSETQ. Trimming took off 2 bases at V and 6 bases at J, with 14 bases between the two ends. CDR3 loop: CASSLSGDSPEAFF. CDR3 bases: TGCGCCAGCAGCTTATCCGGTGACTCTCCTGAAGCTTTCTTT.

This clone was picked up one time. This chain uses TRBV5-4 with TRBJ1-1, with D hard to call. Between the trimmed V and J ends, which lost 4 bases and 6 bases, there was a span of 16 bases. CDR3 length: 14 amino acids. Germline loops: CDR1 SGHNT, CDR2 YYREEE (reference sequence). Here the CDR3 reads CASSHHVSGAEAFF. In nucleotides, the CDR3 is TGTGCCAGCAGCCACCACGTGAGTGGCGCTGAAGCTTTCTTT.

The chain combines TRBV7-9 with TRBJ2-7; D could derive from TRBD1 or TRBD2 (5 bases each). The CDR3 contains 14 residues. Per germline, CDR1 SEHNR and CDR2 FQNEAQ (reference sequence). Trimming took 1 base from V and 1 from J, leaving 8 bases between them. The CDR3 DNA sequence: TGTGCCAGCAGCTTAGGGGGGACGTCCTACGAGCAGTACTTC. This sequence encodes CASSLGGTSYEQYF.

The chain links TRBV29-1 to TRBJ2-7; 7 bases align to TRBD1. This CDR3 is 14 amino acids long. After removal of 4 bases from V and 2 bases from J, the junction contained 8 bases not matched to a gene. From germline, CDR1 is SQVTM and CDR2 ANQGSEA. Here the CDR3 DNA reads TGCAGCGTTGGGGTAGGACAGGATGCCTACGAGCAGTACTTC. Encoded protein: CSVGVGQDAYEQYF.

The CDR3 region has the DNA TGCGCCAGCATGGACGGCACAGATACGCAGTATTTT. Its protein product is CASMDGTDTQYF. This chain links TRBV10-1 with TRBJ2-3; D gene ambiguous. Germline V gene sequence: CDR1 WNHNN, CDR2 SYGVQD (reference sequence). The CDR3 runs to 12 residues. V gave up 7 bases and J gave up 1 base, with 6 bases separating them.

V gene TRBV6-1 combines with J gene TRBJ1-4; a possible D gene is TRBD1 (6 bases). Germline CDR1 MNHNS, CDR2 SASEGT. V shed 0 bases and J shed 8 bases, with 22 bases lying between them. This CDR3 region has 18 residues. The CDR3 protein is CASSEAKTSTGRMEKLFF. CDR3 coding DNA: TGTGCCAGCAGTGAAGCCAAAACCTCTACAGGGAGAATGGAAAAACTGTTTTTT.

CDR3 coding DNA: TGCAGCGTTGGAGAAGGTTACGAGCAGTACTTC. Protein product: CSVGEGYEQYF. V gene TRBV29-1 combines with J gene TRBJ2-7; D unresolved. This CDR3 spans 11 amino acids. V was shortened by 4 bases and J by 4 bases, with 8 bases between the two germline ends. Germline values: CDR1 SQVTM, CDR2 ANQGSEA.

The genes are TRBV6-1 and TRBJ1-5, with D possibly being TRBD1 (6 bases). The CDR3 contains 15 residues. CDR1 is MNHNS and CDR2 is SASEGT in the germline V gene. Trimming removed 8 bases from V and 0 bases from J, with 14 bases in between. CDR3 residues: CASWGAVYSNQPQHF. The CDR3 region has the DNA TGTGCCAGCTGGGGGGCAGTTTATAGCAATCAGCCCCAGCATTTT.

This clone was detected once. This rearrangement joins TRBV16 to TRBJ1-5; D is unresolved. The CDR3 has 14 amino acids. Germline loops: CDR1 KGHSY, CDR2 FQNENV. V lost 1 base to trimming and J lost 5 bases, with 9 bases between them. The CDR3 here is CASSQWSWDQPQHF. CDR3 bases: TGTGCCAGCAGCCAATGGAGTTGGGATCAGCCCCAGCATTTT.

V is TRBV6-1 and J is TRBJ2-3; 7 bases are shared with TRBD2. Germline values: CDR1 MNHNS, CDR2 SASEGT. The CDR3 contains 14 residues. J gave up 0 bases and V 5 bases, and 2 bases lay outside the gene matches. This CDR3 is CASSFSGSTDTQYF. DNA of the CDR3: TGTGCCAGCAGTTTTAGCGGGAGCACAGATACGCAGTATTTT.

The chain joins TRBV6-6 to TRBJ1-4, with 7 bases lining up with TRBD1. V shed 2 bases and J 0 bases; nucleotides not matched to a gene: 3. The CDR3 has 16 residues. Per germline, CDR1 MNHNY and CDR2 SVGAGI (reference sequence). The CDR3 region is CASSYTGQATNEKLFF. The DNA for the CDR3 is TGTGCCAGCAGTTACACTGGACAGGCAACTAATGAAAAACTGTTTTTT.

This sequence joins TRBV28 and TRBJ2-7, with D perhaps TRBD1 (5 bases). The CDR3 loop spans 13 amino acids. V gave up 3 bases and J gave up 1 base, with 7 bases separating them. Germline assignment: CDR1 MDHEN and CDR2 SYDVKM. CDR3 protein: CASSLRQSYEQYF. CDR3 nucleotide sequence: TGTGCCAGCAGTTTGAGACAGTCCTACGAGCAGTACTTC.

This chain connects TRBV7-9 to TRBJ2-1, with 14 nucleotides matching TRBD2. CDR1 SEHNR and CDR2 FQNEAQ come from the germline V gene (reference sequence). This CDR3 spans 17 amino acids. The V and J ends lost 1 base and 6 bases, in that order; junction bases with no gene match: 5. This CDR3 reads CASSLGIGLAGGNEQFF. The CDR3 DNA reads TGTGCCAGCAGCTTAGGTATCGGACTAGCGGGAGGCAATGAGCAGTTCTTC.

V usage is TRBV9 and J usage is TRBJ2-1; D remains ambiguous. V was shortened by 2 bases and J by 6 bases, with 6 bases between the two germline ends. The CDR3 extends over 12 amino acids. Per germline, CDR1 SGDLS and CDR2 YYNGEE. This CDR3 reads CASSVRSNEQFF. For the CDR3, the DNA is TGTGCCAGCAGCGTCCGGAGCAATGAGCAGTTCTTC. The whole variable domain, remainder taken from reference TRBV9 and TRBJ2-1, is DSGVTQTPKHLITATGQRVTLRCSPRSGDLSVYWYQQSLDQGLQFLIQYYNGEERAKGNILERFSAQQFPDLHSELNLSSLELGDSALYFCASSVRSNEQFFGPGTRLTVL.